The 30 T cell receptor beta chains given below trace back to one sample, sequenced in a study of T cell clones after liver transplantation (dated by TCRdb to between 2018 and 2021). Receptor amplification or capture employed the immunoSEQ multiplex PCR assay. As stored in TCRdb, this immuneACCESS dataset retains in-frame rearrangements with V and J assigned. A fraction of the clones does not appear; measured against another copy, unresolved V genes explain less than half of the discrepancy, and the remainder lacks a known reason. For this sample the table gives approximately 18,000 clones, of which 85% to 90% were detected only once. The leading ten clones occupy around 13% of the sample. The sequenced sample was CD8+ T cells from blood, obtained 46 months after liver transplant. The receptors derive from a human patient who received a liver transplant. After a transplant, the graft donor may have provided part of the T cells.

The rearrangement joins TRBV28 to TRBJ2-1; D remains unclear. Trimming pared 7 bases from V and 4 bases from J, leaving 5 bases between. The CDR3 covers 11 residues. The germline CDR1 and CDR2 sequences are MDHEN and SYDVKM. The CDR3 region has the DNA TGTGCCAGCATCCGGTACAATGAGCAGTTCTTC. Protein: CASIRYNEQFF.

The V and J genes are TRBV9 and TRBJ1-1; a possible D gene is TRBD1 (5 bases). V lost 1 base and J 1 base, leaving 11 bases between the germline ends. Germline V lookup: CDR1 SGDLS, CDR2 YYNGEE. The CDR3 extends over 15 amino acids. CDR3 sequence (DNA): TGTGCCAGCAGCGTATTCGGGGGAGGGAACACTGAAGCTTTCTTT. Protein product: CASSVFGGGNTEAFF.

J is TRBJ2-7 and V is TRBV28; TRBD1 matches 10 bases. Germline assignment: CDR1 MDHEN and CDR2 SYDVKM. The CDR3 extends over 17 amino acids. V gave up 7 bases and J gave up 4 bases; unmatched junction bases: 16. For the CDR3, the DNA is TGTGCCAGCACCCCCGTGATGGGGGACAGGGGCATATACGAGCAGTACTTC. Protein sequence: CASTPVMGDRGIYEQYF.

The V call is TRBV11-2, the J call TRBJ2-2; D gene ambiguous. The germline CDR1 and CDR2 sequences are SGHAT and FQNNGV. The CDR3 is made up of 13 amino acids. V lost 3 bases and J 6 bases, leaving 8 bases between the germline ends. CDR3 amino acids: CASSFLLPGELFF. The CDR3 DNA is TGTGCCAGCAGCTTCCTGCTACCCGGGGAGCTGTTTTTT.

V gene TRBV6-1 combines with J gene TRBJ2-7, with 7 bases that match TRBD1. The CDR3 consists of 13 residues. Germline V gene lookup returns CDR1 MNHNS and CDR2 SASEGT. With 6 bases clipped from V and 2 bases from J, the junction kept 4 bases outside the gene matches. Here the CDR3 DNA reads TGTGCCAGCAGGGGGGACAGCCCCTACGAGCAGTACTTC. Its translation is CASRGDSPYEQYF.

The rearrangement joins TRBV10-1 to TRBJ2-2, with D unresolved. In germline, CDR1 is WNHNN, CDR2 SYGVQD (reference sequence). CDR3 size: 13 residues. Trimming took off 4 bases at V and 8 bases at J, with 11 bases between the two ends. The CDR3 DNA reads as TGCGCCAGCAGTGCGAGTGGGCTTGGGGAGCTGTTTTTT. This encodes CASSASGLGELFF.

This chain connects TRBV25-1 to TRBJ1-4; D is ambiguous. Germline values: CDR1 MGHDK, CDR2 SYGVNS. This CDR3 has 13 amino acids. Trimming cost V 5 bases and J 7 bases, with 11 bases left between them. CDR3 residues: CASSPPSGEKLFF. The CDR3 nucleotides read TGTGCCAGCAGTCCGCCTTCGGGTGAAAAACTGTTTTTT.

The chain is built from TRBV2 and TRBJ2-5; TRBD2 agrees at 11 bases. V lost 0 bases and J lost 2; bases outside the gene matches: 5. The germline V gene encodes CDR1 SNHLY and CDR2 FYNNEI. The CDR3 has 17 amino acids. CDR3 amino acids: CASSEALTSGNQETQYF. As DNA, the CDR3 is TGTGCCAGCAGTGAAGCGCTGACTAGCGGGAATCAAGAGACCCAGTACTTC.

The chain carries TRBV19 and TRBJ2-3; no clear D gene. This CDR3 is built from 13 residues. V lost 3 bases to trimming and J lost 3 bases, with 7 bases between them. Germline V lookup: CDR1 LNHDA, CDR2 SQIVND (reference sequence). In DNA, the CDR3 is TGTGCCAGTAGTATTGGTGGGACAGATACGCAGTATTTT. Its translation is CASSIGGTDTQYF.

The gene calls are TRBV6-6 and TRBJ2-7; TRBD1 is a possible D gene (6 bases). Per germline, CDR1 MNHNY and CDR2 SVGAGI (reference sequence). The V end was cut by 6 bases, the J end by 5 bases, with 14 bases between. This CDR3 has 13 amino acids. The DNA for the CDR3 is TGTGCCAGCAGAATCCAGGGGTTCGACGAGCAGTACTTC. It codes for CASRIQGFDEQYF.

The chain has TRBV6-8 and TRBJ1-2; no firm D call. CDR3 length equals 14 residues. Trimming removed 4 bases at V and 5 bases at J, with 14 bases between. Germline CDR1 and CDR2: MNHGY and SAAAGT. This chain's CDR3 is CASSLVAPNYGYTF. In nucleotides, the CDR3 is TGTGCCAGCAGTTTGGTGGCTCCGAATTATGGCTACACCTTC.

This CDR3 is CASSQQEERGTGELFF. The DNA of the CDR3 is TGCGCCAGCAGCCAACAGGAGGAGCGGGGCACCGGGGAGCTGTTTTTT. The V gene is TRBV4-1, the J gene TRBJ2-2; 7 bases line up with TRBD2. The V gene's germline CDR1 is MGHRA and CDR2 YSYEKL. With V trimmed by 2 bases and J by 4 bases, 7 bases remained unmatched. The CDR3 loop spans 16 amino acids.

The table lists this clone with a count of one. The V gene is TRBV11-2, the J gene TRBJ2-1; 11 bases are a match to TRBD2. CDR3 length: 15 amino acids. CDR1 and CDR2 (germline): SGHAT, FQNNGV. V lost 3 bases, J lost 6 bases, and 4 bases stayed unmatched. This CDR3 reads CASSLVLAGVNEQFF. CDR3 in DNA: TGTGCCAGCAGCTTGGTACTAGCGGGGGTCAATGAGCAGTTCTTC. Full variable domain (remainder filled in from reference TRBV11-2 and TRBJ2-1): EAGVAQSPRYKIIEKRQSVAFWCNPISGHATLYWYQQILGQGPKLLIQFQNNGVVDDSQLPKDRFSAERLKGVDSTLKIQPAKLEDSAVYLCASSLVLAGVNEQFFGPGTRLTVL.

The CDR3, as DNA: TGTGCCAGCAGCTTGGATCTCGGACAGGGAACCCTGGGGGAGCAGTACTTC. Protein sequence: CASSLDLGQGTLGEQYF. This sequence joins TRBV5-4 and TRBJ2-7, with 8 bases fitting TRBD1. This CDR3 is built from 17 residues. The J segment lost 7 bases and the V segment lost 0 bases, leaving 15 bases of the junction unmatched. Germline V CDR1 and CDR2: SGHNT, YYREEE (reference sequence).

V is TRBV14 and J is TRBJ2-1; 8 bases line up with TRBD2. Trimming removed 1 base from V and 7 bases from J; junction bases left unmatched: 12. CDR3 length: 17 residues. Germline assignment: CDR1 SGHDN and CDR2 FVKESK. The CDR3 DNA follows: TGTGCCAGCAGCCAAGTAAACTCGGGAGGGCCGGGTAATGAGCAGTTCTTC. This encodes CASSQVNSGGPGNEQFF.

The rearrangement links TRBV11-2 to TRBJ2-7; a weak D match, TRBD1 (6 bases). The V end lost 6 bases, the J end lost 4 bases, and 13 bases lay between the germline ends. Germline CDR1 and CDR2: SGHAT and FQNNGV. The CDR3 runs 13 residues. Here the CDR3 DNA reads TGTGCCAGCAGACAGGGCCCTAAGTACGAGCAGTACTTC. Protein product: CASRQGPKYEQYF. Full variable domain (outside the CDR3, taken from reference TRBV11-2 and TRBJ2-7): EAGVAQSPRYKIIEKRQSVAFWCNPISGHATLYWYQQILGQGPKLLIQFQNNGVVDDSQLPKDRFSAERLKGVDSTLKIQPAKLEDSAVYLCASRQGPKYEQYFGPGTRLTVT.

V and J are TRBV7-9 and TRBJ2-7, with D maybe TRBD1 (5 bases). Trimming cost V 4 bases and J 7 bases, with 8 bases left between them. The germline V gene has CDR1 SEHNR and CDR2 FQNEAQ (reference sequence). This CDR3 has 11 residues. CDR3: CASSWAGEQYF. In DNA, the CDR3 is TGTGCCAGCAGCTGGGCAGGGGAGCAGTACTTC. Full variable domain (rest looked up from reference TRBV7-9 and TRBJ2-7): DTGVSQNPRHKITKRGQNVTFRCDPISEHNRLYWYRQTLGQGPEFLTYFQNEAQLEKSRLLSDRFSAERPKGSFSTLEIQRTEQGDSAMYLCASSWAGEQYFGPGTRLTVT.

This rearrangement joins TRBV27 to TRBJ2-1, with a weak D call TRBD2 (6 bases). In germline, CDR1 is MNHEY, CDR2 SMNVEV (reference sequence). The length of the CDR3 is 14 residues. V was clipped by 7 bases and J by 6 bases, with 16 bases between them. As DNA, the CDR3 is TGTGCCAGCACCGCCCTAGCGCCCGGCAATGAGCAGTTCTTC. This sequence encodes CASTALAPGNEQFF.

The J gene is TRBJ2-5, the V gene TRBV28, with 10 nucleotides matching TRBD1. Trimming took 3 bases from V and 5 from J; bases not matched to a gene: 6. This CDR3 contains 15 residues. Germline-derived CDR1 and CDR2 are MDHEN and SYDVKM. The CDR3, as DNA: TGTGCCAGCAGTTTCAGGGGACAGGGGTTTGAGACCCAGTACTTC. Translation gives CASSFRGQGFETQYF.

This chain links TRBV4-1 with TRBJ2-1, with 9 nucleotides matching TRBD2. The junction had 2 bases not matched to a gene; V was cut back by 4 bases and J by 7 bases. Germline CDR1 and CDR2: MGHRA and YSYEKL. This CDR3 contains 13 residues. The CDR3 nucleotides read TGCGCCAGCAGCCTCAGCGGGGGGAATGAGCAGTTCTTC. Translation gives CASSLSGGNEQFF.

This clone appeared once. V is TRBV5-6 and J is TRBJ2-7, with 7 bases matching TRBD1. The germline gives CDR1 SGHDT, CDR2 YYEEEE. The CDR3 covers 14 residues. V shed 4 bases, J shed 3 bases, and the junction held 7 bases outside the gene matches. CDR3 sequence reads: CASSLTDRVYEQYF. Written as DNA, the CDR3 is TGTGCCAGCAGCCTCACCGACAGGGTCTACGAGCAGTACTTC. The full variable domain, its missing parts supplied by reference TRBV5-6 and TRBJ2-7, is DAGVTQSPTHLIKTRGQQVTLRCSPKSGHDTVSWYQQALGQGPQFIFQYYEEEERQRGNFPDRFSGHQFPNYSSELNVNALLLGDSALYLCASSLTDRVYEQYFGPGTRLTVT.

This clone was counted once. The CDR3 is CASGLAEPYNEQFF. CDR3 DNA: TGTGCCAGCGGGCTAGCGGAACCCTACAATGAGCAGTTCTTC. The V call is TRBV7-8, the J call TRBJ2-1; 7 bases align to TRBD2. With V trimmed by 8 bases and J by 2 bases, 6 bases remained unmatched. The CDR3 length is 14 residues. Germline loops: CDR1 SGHVS, CDR2 FQNEAQ. The whole variable domain, remainder taken from reference TRBV7-8 and TRBJ2-1, is GAGVSQSPRYKVAKRGQDVALRCDPISGHVSLFWYQQALGQGPEFLTYFQNEAQLDKSGLPSDRFFAERPEGSVSTLKIQRTQQEDSAVYLCASGLAEPYNEQFFGPGTRLTVL.

The chain employs TRBV6-1 and TRBJ2-7; maybe TRBD2 (5 bases). V was shortened by 7 bases and J by 1 base, with 14 bases between the two germline ends. Germline-derived CDR1 and CDR2 are MNHNS and SASEGT. This CDR3 has 14 residues. The chain's CDR3 is CASTPSGYSYEQYF. CDR3 DNA: TGTGCCAGCACCCCCAGCGGTTATTCCTACGAGCAGTACTTC.

This clone is a singleton in its sample. The CDR3 DNA sequence: TGTGCCAGCAGCTTAGAGGCCTACGAGCAGTACTTC. This translates into CASSLEAYEQYF. The rearrangement links TRBV11-2 to TRBJ2-7; D remains unclear. Trimming removed 0 bases from V and 2 bases from J, with 2 bases in between. The CDR3 is made up of 12 amino acids. In germline, CDR1 is SGHAT, CDR2 FQNNGV.

This chain uses TRBV4-1 with TRBJ2-1; 7 nucleotides align to TRBD2. The trim removed 1 base at V and 9 bases at J, leaving 9 bases unmatched. This CDR3 contains 15 residues. From germline, CDR1 is MGHRA and CDR2 YSYEKL. CDR3 coding DNA: TGCGCCAGCAGCCAAGGAAGGGAGGGCCAAATTGAGCAGTTCTTC. Residues: CASSQGREGQIEQFF.

This rearrangement joins TRBV7-9 to TRBJ1-3, with D uncertain. Germline V CDR1 and CDR2: SEHNR, FQNEAQ (reference sequence). V gave up 6 bases and J gave up 0 bases, with 21 bases separating them. The CDR3 extends over 18 amino acids. CDR3 sequence: CASSSTAPDTISGNTIYF. The DNA for the CDR3 is TGTGCCAGCAGTTCCACTGCCCCTGACACGATCTCTGGAAACACCATATATTTT.

The chain links TRBV27 to TRBJ1-2; TRBD1 agrees at 8 bases. With 6 bases clipped from V and 4 bases from J, the junction kept 4 bases outside the gene matches. The CDR3 consists of 13 residues. Germline CDR1 is MNHEY and CDR2 is SMNVEV (reference sequence). The CDR3 nucleotides are TGTGCCAGCAGACCCGACAGGGGCTATGGCTACACCTTC. As protein: CASRPDRGYGYTF.

The chain employs TRBV27 and TRBJ2-3, with TRBD1 matching 8 bases. Germline V gives CDR1 MNHEY, CDR2 SMNVEV (reference sequence). The CDR3 runs to 15 residues. Germline trimming cut 5 bases from V and 3 bases from J; bases unmatched to any gene: 7. The CDR3 DNA follows: TGTGCCAGCAGTGACAGGGGAGAGATTACAGATACGCAGTATTTT. This translates into CASSDRGEITDTQYF.

This clone was counted once. The rearrangement joins TRBV28 to TRBJ1-1; D is possibly TRBD1 (6 bases). Trimming removed 2 bases from V and 0 bases from J, with 10 bases in between. The CDR3 is made up of 15 amino acids. CDR1 MDHEN and CDR2 SYDVKM come from the germline V gene. The CDR3 region is CASSLEGEVNTEAFF. CDR3 sequence (DNA): TGTGCCAGCAGTTTAGAGGGGGAGGTGAACACTGAAGCTTTCTTT.

This clone rates as large. This sequence joins TRBV27 and TRBJ1-4; maybe TRBD1 (5 bases). Germline CDR1 and CDR2: MNHEY and SMNVEV (reference sequence). Between the trimmed V and J ends, which lost 2 bases and 4 bases, there was a span of 11 bases. CDR3 length: 15 residues. CDR3 residues: CASSLIRDFNEKLFF. CDR3 coding DNA: TGTGCCAGCAGTTTAATCCGGGACTTTAATGAAAAACTGTTTTTT.